One sample yielded the 20 T cell receptor beta chains listed below, sequenced in a study of blood T cell repertoires in COVID-19. Sequenced by immunoSEQ multiplex PCR; TCRdb stores in-frame clones only, minus some. The sample lists some 270,000 clones, approximately 90% occurring once. The specimen was PBMCs or T cells enriched from blood (not recorded which). These receptors all stem from a man in his forties who had been exposed to COVID-19.

V gene TRBV6-1 combines with J gene TRBJ1-2, with 9 bases lining up with TRBD1. The CDR3 loop spans 16 amino acids. V was clipped by 4 bases and J by 4 bases; unmatched bases: 10. Germline V gene lookup returns CDR1 MNHNS and CDR2 SASEGT. CDR3 coding DNA: TGTGCCAGCAGTGTCTCCTCACAGGGGGCGGGCTATGGCTACACCTTC. This codes for CASSVSSQGAGYGYTF.

This CDR3 reads CASSNRDLNTEAFF. Written as DNA, the CDR3 is TGTGCCAGTAGTAACAGGGACCTGAACACTGAAGCTTTCTTT. This chain links TRBV19 with TRBJ1-1, with TRBD1 as a possible D gene (6 bases). The V gene's germline CDR1 is LNHDA and CDR2 SQIVND (reference sequence). CDR3 length equals 14 residues. V lost 4 bases and J lost 0, with 9 bases in between.

V gene TRBV3-1 (or the pseudogene TRBV3-2) combines with J gene TRBJ1-1; 8 bases line up with TRBD1. CDR1 is LGHDT, CDR2 YNNKEL, per germline (reference sequence). V lost 4 bases and J lost 10; bases outside the gene matches: 2. The CDR3 spans 11 residues. The DNA of the CDR3 is TGTGCCAGCAGCCCAGGGGGCGTAGCTTTCTTT. It translates to CASSPGGVAFF.

This chain's CDR3 is CATSRETAAGLGTGELFF. The DNA of the CDR3 is TGTGCCACCAGCAGAGAGACCGCGGCAGGGCTGGGGACCGGGGAGCTGTTTTTT. The gene calls are TRBV15 and TRBJ2-2; TRBD1 is a possible D gene (5 bases). This CDR3 comprises 18 residues. Deletions cut 0 bases from V and 5 bases from J, with 19 bases between. From germline, CDR1 is LNHNV and CDR2 YYDKDF (reference sequence). Together with reference TRBV15 and TRBJ2-2, the CDR3 gives the full variable domain: DAMVIQNPRYQVTQFGKPVTLSCSQTLNHNVMYWYQQKSSQAPKLLFHYYDKDFNNEADTPDNFQSRRPNTSFCFLDIRSPGLGDTAMYLCATSRETAAGLGTGELFFGEGSRLTVL.

The V call is TRBV15, the J call TRBJ1-3, with 8 bases lining up with TRBD1. The CDR3 covers 15 residues. CDR1 and CDR2 from the germline V gene are LNHNV and YYDKDF (reference sequence). J was trimmed by 2 bases and V by 3 bases; bases with no gene match: 3. CDR3 sequence (DNA): TGTGCCACCAGCAGGACAGGGGATCCTGGAAACACCATATATTTT. It translates to CATSRTGDPGNTIYF.

The V and J genes are TRBV7-9 and TRBJ1-2, with 10 bases identical to TRBD1. V trimming: 5 bases; J trimming: 3 bases; junction bases outside the gene matches: 12. Per the germline V gene, CDR1 is SEHNR and CDR2 is FQNEAQ (reference sequence). The CDR3 sequence is 17 residues long. CDR3 protein: CASSPSLRDRGHYGYTF. CDR3 coding DNA: TGTGCCAGCAGCCCCTCCCTCCGGGACAGGGGCCACTATGGCTACACCTTC.

This chain joins TRBV27 and TRBJ1-2; D is unresolved. The germline V and J ends were trimmed by 6 bases and 5 bases, with 22 bases remaining between them. Germline lookup yields CDR1 MNHEY and CDR2 SMNVEV (reference sequence). The CDR3 consists of 16 residues. CDR3 DNA: TGTGCCAGCAGCACCCATGCCGGGTTTGCGGGATATGGCTACACCTTC. Its translation: CASSTHAGFAGYGYTF.

The chain recombines TRBV5-1 with TRBJ1-3; a possible D gene is TRBD1 (5 bases). The CDR3 has 14 amino acids. CDR1 and CDR2 from the germline V gene are SGHRS and YFSETQ. V lost 4 bases to trimming and J lost 0 bases, with 8 bases between them. The CDR3 protein is CASSDDSSGNTIYF. The CDR3 nucleotides read TGCGCCAGCAGCGACGACAGCTCTGGAAACACCATATATTTT.

The rearrangement joins TRBV27 to TRBJ2-3; D may be TRBD1 (6 bases). This CDR3 is 15 amino acids long. Germline values: CDR1 MNHEY, CDR2 SMNVEV (reference sequence). The V end lost 6 bases, the J end lost 3 bases, and 16 bases lay between the germline ends. The CDR3 DNA reads as TGTGCCAGCAGCCACCAACAGGGCTCAACAGATACGCAGTATTTT. It codes for CASSHQQGSTDTQYF.

The chain uses TRBV10-3 and TRBJ2-5, with D possibly TRBD1 on 5 matching bases. V was trimmed by 6 bases and J by 2 bases, leaving 13 bases between them. The CDR3 contains 14 residues. Germline V gene lookup returns CDR1 ENHRY and CDR2 SYGVKD. CDR3 in amino acids: CAIRKTENQETQYF. The CDR3 DNA is TGTGCCATCAGGAAGACAGAAAATCAAGAGACCCAGTACTTC.

The table lists this clone with a count of one. This chain links TRBV19 with TRBJ1-2, with D unclear. Trimming stripped 3 bases from V and 3 bases from J, with 8 bases between. This CDR3 comprises 13 residues. The germline gives CDR1 LNHDA, CDR2 SQIVND (reference sequence). CDR3 amino acids: CASSMLRDYGYTF. The CDR3 coding sequence is TGTGCCAGTAGTATGTTAAGAGACTATGGCTACACCTTC.

The chain employs TRBV24-1 and TRBJ2-5; 11 bases are shared with TRBD1. V trimming: 3 bases; J trimming: 4 bases; junction bases outside the gene matches: 9. The germline V gene has CDR1 KGHDR and CDR2 SFDVKD. This CDR3 comprises 17 residues. CDR3 amino acids: CATSDTGTGGLAETQYF. CDR3 DNA: TGTGCCACCAGTGATACCGGGACAGGGGGGCTAGCAGAGACCCAGTACTTC.

The chain recombines TRBV23-1 with TRBJ2-7; the D gene is possibly TRBD1 (5 bases). TRBV23-1 is recorded as an ORF, its role being uncertain. The CDR3 runs 15 residues. Trimming removed 2 bases at V and 0 bases at J, with 11 bases between. In DNA form, the CDR3 reads TGCGCCAGCAGTCAAACAAACAGGAGCTCCTACGAGCAGTACTTC. This gives the protein CASSQTNRSSYEQYF.

The J gene is TRBJ2-3, the V gene TRBV5-1; D unresolved. The V and J ends lost 0 bases and 4 bases respectively, with 12 bases between them. Germline V CDR1 and CDR2: SGHRS, YFSETQ. The length of the CDR3 is 15 residues. The CDR3 here is CASSLELSRADTQYF. In nucleotides, the CDR3 is TGCGCCAGCAGCTTGGAACTAAGCCGGGCAGATACGCAGTATTTT.

V and J are TRBV28 and TRBJ1-6; D possibly corresponds to TRBD1 (5 bases). CDR1 is MDHEN, CDR2 SYDVKM, per germline. The CDR3 has 12 residues. V dropped 5 bases and J dropped 9 bases, with 8 bases sitting between them. The CDR3 sequence is CASSQGRSPLHF. DNA of the CDR3: TGTGCCAGCAGTCAGGGTCGTTCACCCCTCCACTTT.

This rearrangement joins TRBV5-8 to TRBJ2-3; no reliable D call. V lost 2 bases to trimming and J lost 6 bases, with 7 bases between them. The CDR3 covers 12 residues. Germline V CDR1 and CDR2: SGHTS, YDEGEE. The DNA for the CDR3 is TGTGCCAGCAGCTTTGTATCTGATACGCAGTATTTT. Protein product: CASSFVSDTQYF. Based on the CDR3 plus reference TRBV5-8 and TRBJ2-3, the full variable domain is EAGVTQSPTHLIKTRGQQATLRCSPISGHTSVYWYQQALGLGLQFLLWYDEGEERNRGNFPPRFSGRQFPNYSSELNVNALELEDSALYLCASSFVSDTQYFGPGTRLTVL.

This rearrangement joins TRBV5-1 to TRBJ1-2; D ambiguous. This CDR3 has 14 residues. Germline CDR1 and CDR2: SGHRS and YFSETQ. The V and J ends lost 1 base and 6 bases respectively, with 13 bases between them. The CDR3 region is CASSLLPRADGYTF. DNA for the CDR3: TGCGCCAGCAGCTTGTTACCGAGGGCGGATGGCTACACCTTC.

This chain joins TRBV6-2 or TRBV6-3 and TRBJ2-7; no reliable D call. The V and J ends lost 2 bases and 4 bases respectively, with 9 bases between them. The CDR3 runs to 13 residues. The germline V gene encodes CDR1 MNHEY and CDR2 SVGEGT. Written as DNA, the CDR3 is TGTGCCAGCAGTTACCGGTTCGCGTACGAGCAGTACTTC. Its translation: CASSYRFAYEQYF.

The chain is built from TRBV7-9 and TRBJ2-3, with 7 bases fitting TRBD1. Trimming took 1 base from V and 4 from J; bases not matched to a gene: 11. The CDR3 has 17 residues. Germline V CDR1 and CDR2: SEHNR, FQNEAQ (reference sequence). The CDR3: CASSLESGRGKADTQYF. The CDR3 DNA follows: TGTGCCAGCAGCTTAGAGTCCGGCAGGGGGAAAGCAGATACGCAGTATTTT. Drawing the rest from reference TRBV7-9 and TRBJ2-3, the complete variable domain is DTGVSQNPRHKITKRGQNVTFRCDPISEHNRLYWYRQTLGQGPEFLTYFQNEAQLEKSRLLSDRFSAERPKGSFSTLEIQRTEQGDSAMYLCASSLESGRGKADTQYFGPGTRLTVL.

This chain links TRBV6-5 with TRBJ1-1; D is unclear. The CDR3 is 15 residues long. V shed 6 bases and J shed 4 bases, with 18 bases lying between them. Germline values: CDR1 MNHEY, CDR2 SVGAGI. CDR3 coding DNA: TGTGCCAGCAGGAAGGATCGGGTTGAGTTCACTGAAGCTTTCTTT. It encodes CASRKDRVEFTEAFF.